The TCR beta chain under discussion was sequenced for a study of identical twins (dated by TCRdb to the mid-2010s). About the full investigation: TCR alpha and beta repertoires from monozygotic twins, unrelated adults of various ages and cord blood were deep-sequenced to test whether fetal clonotypes persist. To rule out contamination, replicate twin experiments were performed at different times with different library preparation protocols. Findings and caveats that apply to the study as a whole: Compared with coincidental sharing between unrelated individuals, out-of-frame TCR alpha sequences shared between twins had an excess of sequences with low generation probability. Recombination models systematically underestimated out-of-frame TCR alpha sharing in monozygotic twins but agreed with sharing between unrelated individuals. Fewer insertions were carried by abundant cord blood beta clonotypes; a weaker similar trend was observed in young adult naive repertoires, while no such trend was observed in memory repertoires. Zero-insertion analyses could be partly confounded by invariant T cells such as MAIT and iNKT, although diverse VJ usage argued against such confounding for most clonotypes. The excess sharing between twins in beta out-of-frame sequences was weaker because fewer shared sequences reduced the signal-to-noise ratio. Because the same donors could not be followed over many years, conclusions were based on cross-sectional statistical analysis.

The method behind the library was 5' RACE. This sample was sequenced with an Illumina HiSeq 2000. A universal primer binding site was introduced by template switching, and a unique molecular identifier was present in the final cDNA, enabling accurate counting of TCR cDNA molecules. First-strand cDNA for TCR alpha and beta chains was synthesized from specific primers in the conserved constant-segment region. To control for contamination, each cDNA library was double barcoded with a SMART-Mk sample barcode plus Illumina barcodes. TruSeq adapter sequences, together with Illumina sample barcodes, were added in two successive PCR steps. The TCR alpha and beta cDNA libraries were sequenced on the Illumina HiSeq platform using custom primers. As for the authors' bioinformatics: MiGEC processed the raw reads to extract unique molecular identifiers, while MiXCR was used to determine the CDR3 positions. For each individual, recombination models were inferred using an EM algorithm with the repgenHMM and IGoR tools. The analysis of shared clonotypes was done with the tcR package in R, with sharing normalized by the product of cloneset sizes. To study raw recombination without the effects of thymic and clonal selection, out-of-frame nonproductive sequences were analyzed. TCRdb took the public reads, trimmed them with fastp at Q25, ran MiXCR for clone calling and kept in-frame beta chains. Entries are consolidated by CDR3 protein sequence, retaining the most common genes and DNA. None of the V and J calls come from the authors' own analysis; TCRdb made them. This sample holds about 300,000 distinct CDR3 sequences; approximately 13% were observed only once. The ten largest make up roughly 7% of the sample.

V loses 5 bases, J loses 1 base, and the germline ends lie 11 bases apart. For CDR1 and CDR2, the germline V gene (reference sequence) lists LNHDA and SQIVND. The CDR3 contains 14 residues, cysteine and phenylalanine counted. Only the CDR3 portion is preserved as DNA: 42 bases, with reading frame beginning at the first base. All donors were healthy Caucasians. Three pairs of female monozygotic twins, all aged roughly 18 to 29 years, were included in the twin cohort. Positive isolation kits from Invitrogen were used to isolate the CD4+ and CD8+ T cell populations. Turning to this clonotype: What antigen it recognizes has not been identified. The record has no base qualities; no much larger clone is one base away.

Separately, the same data were catalogued under a study of yellow fever vaccine responses in identical twins. As that second study puts it: According to the authors, in identical twins the way T cells responded to vaccination appeared partly convergent and partly personalized. The study precisely tracked vaccine-responding T cell clones in identical twins.

This clonotype was obtained from a young woman in good health. The source material was CD8+ T cells sorted from blood. The V and J genes are TRBV19 and TRBJ1-1, with no D gene named confidently. The CDR3 region: CASSSDKPNTEAFF. The base sequence is TGTGCCAGTAGTTCCGACAAACCGAACACTGAAGCTTTCTTT.